This T cell receptor (beta chain) comes out of a study of blood T cell repertoires in COVID-19. Study background: Samples taken during acute and convalescent COVID-19 were collected in the United States, Italy and Spain.

V lost 0 bases and J lost 2; bases outside the gene matches: 21. The germline CDR1 and CDR2 sequences are LNHDA and SQIVND (reference sequence). The CDR3 consists of 22 residues. This clone is a singleton in its sample. Original analysis: The authors estimated nucleated cell counts from reference gene primer amplification. Measured with immunoSEQ multiplex PCR; TCRdb has only the in-frame clones, and not every one. The V and J calls and clone size were taken over from that table, and D and trimming were inferred from the DNA. Among about 240,000 clones listed, about nine tenths were seen once. The specimen sequenced was peripheral blood. The clonotype was recovered from a man aged 55 to 69 who had recovered from COVID-19. The chain carries TRBV19 and TRBJ1-5; TRBD1 matches 8 bases. CDR3 coding DNA: TGTGCCAGTAGTATAGATCGATATATGGTGACAGGGGAAACCTCGGGCAATCAGCCCCAGCATTTT. It codes for CASSIDRYMVTGETSGNQPQHF.